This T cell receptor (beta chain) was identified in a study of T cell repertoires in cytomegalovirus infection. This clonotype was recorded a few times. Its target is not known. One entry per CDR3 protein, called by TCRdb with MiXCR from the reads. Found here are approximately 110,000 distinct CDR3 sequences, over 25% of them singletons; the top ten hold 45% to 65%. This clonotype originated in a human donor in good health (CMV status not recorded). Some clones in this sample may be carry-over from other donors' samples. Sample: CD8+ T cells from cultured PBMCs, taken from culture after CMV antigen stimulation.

As DNA, the CDR3 is TGTGCCAGCAGCATGACAGTCGGCCTTGAAGCTTTCTTT. It codes for CASSMTVGLEAFF. The chain employs TRBV6-1 and TRBJ1-1, with D maybe TRBD1 (5 bases). Germline V gene lookup returns CDR1 MNHNS and CDR2 SASEGT. The CDR3 extends over 13 amino acids. The V and J ends lost 6 bases and 7 bases respectively, with 15 bases between them.